A single sample is the source of the 26 T cell receptor beta chains below, sequenced in a study of cytomegalovirus exposure and HLA in healthy donors. PCR was performed using 60 Vbeta and 13 Jbeta primers. Here immunoSEQ multiplex PCR was the method, and the copy in TCRdb shows in-frame clones only, minus some. The repertoire holds about 180,000 clones, with about four fifths as singletons. The sequenced sample consisted of PBMCs. These receptors were taken from a male donor in good health and CMV-seronegative.

The CDR3, as DNA: TGTGCCAGCAGTTACTCAGCTAGCGGGGAGCAGTTCTTC. Its translation: CASSYSASGEQFF. The chain uses TRBV6-6 and TRBJ2-1; 8 bases are shared with TRBD2. CDR1 and CDR2 from the germline V gene are MNHNY and SVGAGI (reference sequence). The CDR3 runs to 13 residues. J lost 10 bases, V lost 0 bases, and 2 bases had no gene match.

In its sample, this clone was seen a few times. The J gene is TRBJ2-7, the V gene TRBV4-1; a possible D gene is TRBD1 (6 bases). The CDR3 length is 16 residues. The germline gives CDR1 MGHRA, CDR2 YSYEKL. V lost 1 base to trimming and J lost 0 bases, with 13 bases between them. The CDR3: CASSQVTTGLSYEQYF. In DNA, the CDR3 is TGCGCCAGCAGCCAAGTTACGACAGGACTCTCCTACGAGCAGTACTTC.

The chain links TRBV5-1 to TRBJ2-5; D is unclear. V was shortened by 2 bases and J by 3 bases, with 8 bases between the two germline ends. Germline CDR1 is SGHRS and CDR2 is YFSETQ. This CDR3 is 13 amino acids long. Here the CDR3 DNA reads TGCGCCAGCAGCTTCTCCACAGAAGAGACCCAGTACTTC. Residues: CASSFSTEETQYF.

The V call is TRBV5-5, the J call TRBJ2-7; 7 positions agree with TRBD2. Germline V lookup: CDR1 SGHKS, CDR2 YYEKEE (reference sequence). The CDR3 has 15 amino acids. The V segment lost 6 bases and the J segment 4 bases; nucleotides outside the gene matches: 13. CDR3 amino acids: CASTLGEGNIYEQYF. CDR3 sequence (DNA): TGTGCCAGCACCCTGGGGGAGGGAAATATTTACGAGCAGTACTTC.

This chain uses TRBV30 with TRBJ2-5; D unclear. CDR3 length equals 13 residues. Germline-derived CDR1 and CDR2 are GTSNPN and SVGIG (reference sequence). Trimming cost V 3 bases and J 2 bases, with 10 bases left between them. CDR3 in amino acids: CAWRQRPQETQYF. The CDR3 bases are TGTGCCTGGAGGCAGAGGCCTCAAGAGACCCAGTACTTC.

The chain uses TRBV7-2 and TRBJ1-1; 12 bases match TRBD1. Germline assignment: CDR1 SGHTA and CDR2 FQGNSA. The V and J ends lost 2 bases and 1 base, in that order; junction bases with no gene match: 5. This CDR3 is built from 17 residues. CDR3 nucleotides: TGTGCCAGCAGCTTAACGGGACAGGGGGCTTGGAACACTGAAGCTTTCTTT. Protein sequence: CASSLTGQGAWNTEAFF.

The chain combines TRBV15 with TRBJ2-7, with D maybe TRBD1 (5 bases). Germline CDR1 LNHNV, CDR2 YYDKDF (reference sequence). With 6 bases removed from V and 4 bases from J, the gap between germline ends came to 13 bases. This CDR3 spans 13 amino acids. CDR3 in amino acids: CATSERQYYEQYF. The CDR3 bases are TGTGCCACCAGTGAGAGACAGTATTACGAGCAGTACTTC.

The chain recombines TRBV5-6 with TRBJ2-7; no reliable D call. Trimming took off 2 bases at V and 6 bases at J, with 9 bases between the two ends. The germline V gene encodes CDR1 SGHDT and CDR2 YYEEEE. CDR3 length: 12 amino acids. CDR3 sequence (DNA): TGTGCCAGCAGCTTAAATAGTGGCGAGCAGTACTTC. Its translation: CASSLNSGEQYF.

The rearrangement links TRBV5-6 to TRBJ1-2; 9 nucleotides match TRBD1. This CDR3 region has 15 residues. Germline CDR1 and CDR2: SGHDT and YYEEEE. With 4 bases clipped from V and 8 bases from J, the junction kept 12 bases outside the gene matches. The CDR3 coding sequence is TGTGCCAGCAGCGGTTACAGGACAGGGGTAGGCGGCTACACCTTC. Translation gives CASSGYRTGVGGYTF.

V gene TRBV28 combines with J gene TRBJ1-4; tentatively, D is TRBD1 (6 bases). Germline CDR1 is MDHEN and CDR2 is SYDVKM. Trimming shortened V by 4 bases and J by 4 bases, and 13 bases separated the two germline ends. The CDR3 spans 15 residues. The CDR3 DNA reads TGTGCCAGCAGTTCGAGGGGGAAACATAATGAAAAACTGTTTTTT. It yields the protein CASSSRGKHNEKLFF. Based on the CDR3 plus reference TRBV28 and TRBJ1-4, the full variable domain is DVKVTQSSRYLVKRTGEKVFLECVQDMDHENMFWYRQDPGLGLRLIYFSYDVKMKEKGDIPEGYSVSREKKERFSLILESASTNQTSMYLCASSSRGKHNEKLFFGSGTQLSVL.

J is TRBJ2-2 and V is TRBV2; TRBD2 aligns across 9 bases. V dropped 6 bases and J dropped 3; count of bases not matched to a gene: 8. The CDR3 runs 16 residues. CDR1 is SNHLY, CDR2 FYNNEI, per germline. The CDR3 loop reads CASRSLAGSDTGELFF. CDR3 DNA sequence: TGTGCCAGCAGATCCCTAGCGGGATCCGACACCGGGGAGCTGTTTTTT.

The V call is TRBV28, the J call TRBJ2-7; TRBD1 matches 9 bases. The V and J ends lost 6 bases and 6 bases, in that order; junction bases with no gene match: 18. Germline CDR1 is MDHEN and CDR2 is SYDVKM. The CDR3 sequence is 17 residues long. This chain's CDR3 is CASSPFEFWGDRAEQYF. The CDR3 nucleotides are TGTGCCAGCAGCCCCTTTGAATTCTGGGGGGACAGGGCCGAGCAGTACTTC.

This sequence joins TRBV7-2 and TRBJ2-3, with 10 bases aligning to TRBD2. The CDR3 sequence is 16 residues long. Germline loops: CDR1 SGHTA, CDR2 FQGNSA. Trimming took 1 base from V and 4 from J; bases not matched to a gene: 5. The CDR3 sequence: CASSLESGGASDTQYF. The CDR3 DNA is TGTGCCAGCAGCTTAGAGAGCGGGGGGGCCTCAGATACGCAGTATTTT.

This chain joins TRBV18 and TRBJ2-3; D may be TRBD2 (7 bases). Germline CDR1 and CDR2: KGHSH and LQKENI. The V end was cut by 0 bases, the J end by 1 base, with 11 bases between. This CDR3 comprises 16 residues. CDR3: CASSPPAGAGTDTQYF. Here the CDR3 DNA reads TGTGCCAGCTCACCACCGGCGGGGGCCGGCACAGATACGCAGTATTTT. Full variable domain (missing parts from reference TRBV18 and TRBJ2-3): NAGVMQNPRHLVRRRGQEARLRCSPMKGHSHVYWYRQLPEEGLKFMVYLQKENIIDESGMPKERFSAEFPKEGPSILRIQQVVRGDSAAYFCASSPPAGAGTDTQYFGPGTRLTVL.

This clone appeared a few times. This rearrangement joins TRBV28 to TRBJ1-5, with 7 bases fitting TRBD1. The CDR3 spans 14 residues. CDR1 and CDR2 from the germline V gene are MDHEN and SYDVKM. Trimming removed 6 bases from V and 7 bases from J; junction bases left unmatched: 9. The CDR3 coding sequence is TGTGCCAGCAGATCCCATAAGGACAGGCAGCCCCAGCATTTT. Its translation is CASRSHKDRQPQHF.

The chain has TRBV27 and TRBJ1-1; 7 bases fit TRBD1. CDR3 size: 13 residues. Trimming took 5 bases from V and 3 from J; bases not matched to a gene: 3. Germline assignment: CDR1 MNHEY and CDR2 SMNVEV (reference sequence). CDR3 loop: CASSEGAYTEAFF. The CDR3 bases are TGTGCCAGCAGTGAGGGGGCCTACACTGAAGCTTTCTTT.

This rearrangement joins TRBV7-3 to TRBJ2-7; TRBD1 is a possible D gene (6 bases). V lost 0 bases to trimming and J lost 2 bases, with 11 bases between them. The CDR3 is 15 amino acids. CDR1 is SGHTA and CDR2 is FQGTGA in the germline V gene. The CDR3 DNA sequence: TGTGCCAGCAGCTTAACCGGGACAACACCCTACGAGCAGTACTTC. It yields the protein CASSLTGTTPYEQYF. Variable domain in full (rest from reference TRBV7-3 and TRBJ2-7): GAGVSQTPSNKVTEKGKYVELRCDPISGHTALYWYRQSLGQGPEFLIYFQGTGAADDSGLPNDRFFAVRPEGSVSTLKIQRTERGDSAVYLCASSLTGTTPYEQYFGPGTRLTVT.

The chain uses TRBV6-1 and TRBJ2-7; no firm D call. Germline CDR1 reads MNHNS; CDR2 reads SASEGT. The CDR3 has 12 amino acids. Trimming removed 5 bases from V and 0 bases from J, with 5 bases in between. The CDR3 nucleotides are TGTGCCAGCAGTCCGAGCTCCTACGAGCAGTACTTC. Its protein is CASSPSSYEQYF.

This clone was recorded once. This specimen includes other DNA sequences encoding the same CDR3. The chain links TRBV19 to TRBJ2-7; 7 positions match TRBD2. The CDR3 runs 14 residues. Germline CDR1 is LNHDA and CDR2 is SQIVND (reference sequence). J gave up 0 bases and V 3 bases, and 2 bases lay outside the gene matches. The CDR3 sequence is CASSIGGSSYEQYF. The CDR3, as DNA: TGTGCCAGTAGTATCGGGGGGTCCTCCTACGAGCAGTACTTC.

The J gene is TRBJ2-7, the V gene TRBV7-4; TRBD1 agrees at 9 bases. The V gene's germline CDR1 is SGHVT and CDR2 SQSDAQ. This CDR3 region has 14 residues. Losses at the gene ends were 1 base for V and 2 bases for J; bases not matched to a gene: 0. The CDR3 loop is CASSLGTGAYEQYF. CDR3 DNA sequence: TGTGCCAGCAGCTTAGGGACAGGGGCCTACGAGCAGTACTTC.

The chain couples TRBV29-1 to TRBJ2-1; D uncertain. The CDR3 covers 13 residues. V was clipped by 2 bases and J by 6 bases, with 11 bases between them. Germline values: CDR1 SQVTM, CDR2 ANQGSEA. The CDR3 nucleotides read TGCAGCGTTGAACCCCTGGGCCCCAATGAGCAGTTCTTC. Its translation is CSVEPLGPNEQFF.

V and J are TRBV20-1 and TRBJ2-7; D gene unclear. The CDR3 covers 11 residues. Germline CDR1 and CDR2: DFQATT and SNEGSKA (reference sequence). Trimming cost V 3 bases and J 3 bases, with 6 bases left between them. This CDR3 reads CSASTVYEQYF. The CDR3 coding sequence is TGCAGTGCTAGTACAGTCTACGAGCAGTACTTC.

V gene TRBV28 combines with J gene TRBJ2-2; 7 nucleotides line up with TRBD1. The CDR3 sequence is 15 residues long. V lost 6 bases and J lost 6; bases outside the gene matches: 10. From germline, CDR1 is MDHEN and CDR2 SYDVKM. The CDR3 DNA is TGTGCCAGCAGGCCGACAGGGTCGAGGTCCGGGGAGCTGTTTTTT. This gives the protein CASRPTGSRSGELFF.

Note on this clone: Sequence at one end of the junction differs from germline and may be a read error. The J gene is TRBJ1-1, the V gene TRBV7-9, with no clear D. Germline V gene lookup returns CDR1 SEHNR and CDR2 FQNEAQ (reference sequence). The CDR3 contains 14 residues. The CDR3 sequence: CSSSLTRLGTEAFF. CDR3 nucleotides: TGTTCCAGCAGCTTGACTAGACTGGGTACTGAAGCTTTCTTT.

This clone was observed a single time. This chain connects TRBV6-6 to TRBJ2-1; 7 bases agree with TRBD2. This CDR3 spans 13 amino acids. The germline gives CDR1 MNHNY, CDR2 SVGAGI (reference sequence). V was clipped by 7 bases and J by 9 bases; unmatched bases: 9. CDR3 DNA sequence: TGTGCCAGCATTCGGGAGGCCAATGTTGAGCAGTTCTTC. Amino acid sequence: CASIREANVEQFF.

This chain links TRBV7-6 with TRBJ2-2, with D tentatively TRBD2 (6 bases). CDR1 and CDR2 (germline): SGHVS, FNYEAQ. The germline V and J ends were trimmed by 5 bases and 7 bases, with 17 bases remaining between them. The CDR3 sequence is 15 residues long. The chain's CDR3 is CASSAGRDLVGELFF. In nucleotides, the CDR3 is TGTGCCAGCAGCGCGGGACGGGATTTGGTCGGGGAGCTGTTTTTT.